Sequencing of this TCR beta chain was carried out in a study of OX40 agonist ivuxolimab in advanced cancers. Study-wide background: Participants, 80% to 90% male, averaged roughly 60 years of age, ranging from roughly 23 to 90.

Study conclusions and caveats: Those patients achieving a partial response at 0.1-3.0 mg/kg showed among the lowest clonal expansion.

Exclusion of a patient followed from autoimmune disease history or systemic immunosuppression. Profiled with immunoSEQ multiplex PCR; TCRdb holds only in-frame clones, not every one. This table has tens of thousands of clones, just over 85% appearing once. Concerning this clone itself: The antigen is unknown.

The CDR3 is made up of 14 amino acids. Germline-derived CDR1 and CDR2 are MDHEN and SYDVKM. The germline V and J ends were trimmed by 8 bases and 2 bases, with 16 bases remaining between them. This sequence joins TRBV28 and TRBJ2-7; D possibly matches TRBD1 or TRBD2 (5 bases each). The sequence came from an adult with an advanced solid tumor such as melanoma, head and neck, liver or kidney cancer. The source was CD4+ or CD8+ T cells sorted from blood, collected in a trial of the OX40 agonist ivuxolimab. CDR3 region: CASSGQGDAYEQYF. The DNA of the CDR3 is TGTGCCAGCTCGGGGCAGGGCGACGCCTACGAGCAGTACTTC.